This T cell receptor (beta chain) was documented in a study of blood T cell repertoires in COVID-19. Under the authors' procedure: Amplification from reference gene primers served as the basis for estimated nucleated cell counts. Data came from immunoSEQ multiplex PCR; TCRdb stores just in-frame clones and leaves some out. V, J and clone size are taken as reported in that table, and D and trimming were inferred from the DNA itself. The sample lists around 180,000 clones, more than 75% occurring once. This CDR3 has 14 residues. V gave up 4 bases and J gave up 0 bases; unmatched junction bases: 6. Germline assignment: CDR1 SQVTM and CDR2 ANQGSEA.

The sample consisted of PBMCs or T cells enriched from blood (not recorded which). This rearrangement joins TRBV29-1 to TRBJ2-7; 7 bases agree with TRBD1. The sequence was obtained from a woman between 25 and 40 years old who had recovered from COVID-19. CDR3 protein: CSVVVYRGSYEQYF. Written as DNA, the CDR3 is TGCAGCGTTGTGGTTTACAGGGGCTCCTACGAGCAGTACTTC.